These 10 T cell receptor beta chains originate from one sample sequenced in a study of shared clonotypes between healthy human individuals. As defined, naive CD8 cells were CD45RO-negative and positively selected for CCR7, with terminally differentiated effector memory CD45RA+ cells excluded. The table came from immunoSEQ multiplex PCR; TCRdb's copy has only in-frame clones and leaves some out. The table includes roughly 810,000 clones, around 96% detected once. Input material: naive CD8+ T cells sorted from blood. The receptors stem from a man between 25 and 39 years old in good health.

The CDR3 loop is CASSAGLAGGKTQYF. For the CDR3, the DNA is TGTGCCAGCAGCGCCGGACTAGCGGGTGGAAAGACCCAGTACTTC. The chain is built from TRBV9 and TRBJ2-5; 11 nucleotides line up with TRBD2. The V segment lost 3 bases and the J segment 6 bases; nucleotides outside the gene matches: 7. CDR1 is SGDLS, CDR2 YYNGEE, per germline. The CDR3 is 15 residues long.

The chain joins TRBV9 to TRBJ1-4; D is uncertain. Per germline, CDR1 SGDLS and CDR2 YYNGEE. The CDR3 loop spans 14 amino acids. V was clipped by 4 bases and J by 4 bases, with 11 bases between them. CDR3 sequence (DNA): TGTGCCAGCAGCCGGACCGAAAATAATGAAAAACTGTTTTTT. Its protein product is CASSRTENNEKLFF.

The chain has TRBV11-2 and TRBJ1-2, with D possibly TRBD1 on 5 matching bases. V lost 3 bases and J lost 4, with 21 bases in between. The CDR3 covers 17 residues. CDR1 and CDR2 from the germline V gene are SGHAT and FQNNGV. CDR3 bases: TGTGCCAGCAGCTTTACGAAATCACCGGGACTGCCCTATGGCTACACCTTC. Its translation: CASSFTKSPGLPYGYTF.

This chain uses TRBV30 with TRBJ2-7, with D possibly being TRBD1 or TRBD2 (5 bases each). V lost 3 bases and J 3 bases, leaving 15 bases between the germline ends. Germline V gene data show CDR1 as GTSNPN and CDR2 as SVGIG (reference sequence). The CDR3 is 14 residues long. DNA for the CDR3: TGTGCCTGGAGCGCCGGGACCCTTAACTACGAGCAGTACTTC. Protein product: CAWSAGTLNYEQYF.

Points on this clone: The sample contains more than one DNA sequence encoding this CDR3. J is TRBJ2-2 and V is TRBV9; tentatively, D is TRBD2 (5 bases). V gave up 2 bases and J gave up 5 bases, with 10 bases separating them. The V gene's germline CDR1 is SGDLS and CDR2 YYNGEE. The CDR3 extends over 14 amino acids. CDR3 loop: CASSVGGGTGELFF. Written as DNA, the CDR3 is TGTGCCAGCAGCGTTGGCGGCGGGACCGGGGAGCTGTTTTTT.

The chain carries TRBV5-8 and TRBJ2-4; TRBD1 matches 11 bases. J was trimmed by 7 bases and V by 4 bases; bases with no gene match: 7. Germline CDR1 reads SGHTS; CDR2 reads YDEGEE. The CDR3 runs to 15 residues. The CDR3 region is CASSNRDRGMNIQYF. The CDR3 DNA is TGTGCCAGCAGCAACCGGGACAGGGGGATGAACATTCAGTACTTC.

The rearrangement uses TRBV27 and TRBJ2-3; 11 nucleotides align to TRBD2. There are 15 residues in the CDR3. The V and J ends lost 10 bases and 3 bases, in that order; junction bases with no gene match: 9. Germline V gives CDR1 MNHEY, CDR2 SMNVEV (reference sequence). CDR3 coding DNA: TGTGCCACCGGGACTAGCGGCCAGGGGACAGATACGCAGTATTTT. Amino acid sequence: CATGTSGQGTDTQYF.

The genes are TRBV15 and TRBJ2-7, with TRBD1 identical over 11 bases. V was clipped by 3 bases and J by 4 bases; unmatched bases: 5. The CDR3 is 15 amino acids. CDR1 LNHNV and CDR2 YYDKDF come from the germline V gene (reference sequence). In DNA form, the CDR3 reads TGTGCCACCAGCAGTCGGGACAGGGGGACGTACGAGCAGTACTTC. Protein sequence: CATSSRDRGTYEQYF.

The chain uses TRBV6-5 and TRBJ2-7; no reliable D call. The germline V and J ends were trimmed by 6 bases and 6 bases, with 18 bases remaining between them. The CDR3 is 14 residues long. The V gene's germline CDR1 is MNHEY and CDR2 SVGAGI. The CDR3 loop is CASSLPENPSEQYF. The CDR3 DNA sequence: TGTGCCAGCAGCCTCCCGGAAAACCCTTCCGAGCAGTACTTC.

The CDR3 is CACRTRNSNEQFF. The CDR3 coding sequence is TGTGCCTGTAGGACTCGTAACTCCAATGAGCAGTTCTTC. V is TRBV30 and J is TRBJ2-1; the D gene is possibly TRBD2 (5 bases). Germline lookup yields CDR1 GTSNPN and CDR2 SVGIG (reference sequence). The V end was cut by 6 bases, the J end by 6 bases, with 15 bases between. The CDR3 contains 13 residues.